This T cell receptor (beta chain) originates from a study of memory CD4+ T cells and cytomegalovirus serostatus. At the level of the study: Healthy Belgian adult donors included 9 or 10 CMV-positive and some 24 CMV-negative people.

This table comes from immunoSEQ multiplex PCR, and its TCRdb copy is limited to in-frame clones, with some not included. The repertoire holds about 82,000 clones, with 65% to 85% as singletons. Study-level points and caveats: Repertoires predicted CMV serostatus with median bootstrapped AUC of about 0.96. CD4+ memory repertoires contained about 40% of the roughly 150 reported CMV TCRbeta sequences.

Single viable CD3+CD4+CD8-CD45RO+ cells were sorted as the memory CD4+ T cells. Serostatus was set by detecting CMV pp150, pp28, p38, p52 IgG. Germline assignment: CDR1 MNHNY and CDR2 SVGAGI (reference sequence). The J segment lost 10 bases and the V segment lost 10 bases, leaving 12 bases of the junction unmatched. CDR3 size: 13 residues. Turning to this clone: Antigen: not known.

The chain uses TRBV6-6 and TRBJ1-2, with 10 bases that match TRBD1. Sequences were obtained from memory CD4+ T cells from blood. This receptor was obtained from an adult in good health and CMV-seronegative. The CDR3 nucleotides are TGTGCCACCGCGCCAGGGACAGGGGAAGCCTACACCTTC. Encoded protein: CATAPGTGEAYTF.